The 21 T cell receptor beta chains listed next were all sequenced from one sample in a study of CD4 T cells in relation to SARS-CoV-2 and coronaviruses. Antigen specificity for these receptors is unknown. Libraries were prepared by immunoSEQ multiplex PCR; TCRdb keeps only in-frame clonotypes and omits some of them. The sample shows more than 20,000 clones, under 85% of them seen only once. Unexposed donor CD4+ T cells date from about 2011-2018, before the COVID-19 pandemic. The cells were cultured for around ten days before CD4+ T cells were isolated. The sequencing input was CD4+ T cells from PBMCs, cultured in vitro. These receptors all come from a human donor in good health.

V usage is TRBV7-3 and J usage is TRBJ2-5, with 7 bases fitting TRBD1. The J segment lost 4 bases and the V segment lost 1 base, leaving 9 bases of the junction unmatched. CDR1 is SGHTA and CDR2 is FQGTGA in the germline V gene. This CDR3 is 16 amino acids long. The CDR3 sequence: CASSLRGPDRVETQYF. Written as DNA, the CDR3 is TGTGCCAGCAGCTTAAGGGGCCCCGACAGGGTAGAGACCCAGTACTTC.

The chain carries TRBV12-5 and TRBJ1-4, with D perhaps matching TRBD1 (5 bases). In germline, CDR1 is LGHNT, CDR2 FRNRAP. This CDR3 has 18 residues. The germline V and J ends were trimmed by 0 bases and 7 bases, with 21 bases remaining between them. The CDR3, as DNA: TGTGCTAGTGGTTTGGTTCGGGACGGGCAGGTCCGTGGTGAAAAACTGTTTTTT. It codes for CASGLVRDGQVRGEKLFF. The whole variable domain, remainder taken from reference TRBV12-5 and TRBJ1-4, is DARVTQTPRHKVTEMGQEVTMRCQPILGHNTVFWYRQTMMQGLELLAYFRNRAPLDDSGMPKDRFSAEMPDATLATLKIQPSEPRDSAVYFCASGLVRDGQVRGEKLFFGSGTQLSVL.

This clone was counted a few times. The chain couples TRBV5-1 to TRBJ1-3; tentatively, D is TRBD1 (6 bases). The CDR3 sequence is 17 residues long. In germline, CDR1 is SGHRS, CDR2 YFSETQ. Trimming removed 1 base at V and 2 bases at J, with 16 bases between. CDR3 DNA sequence: TGCGCCAGCAGCTTGAACTTACAGGGAGAGGCTGGAAACACCATATATTTT. Translation: CASSLNLQGEAGNTIYF.

CDR3 bases: TGTGCCAGCAGTTTATACTCAGTCCACACAGATACGCAGTATTTT. Translation gives CASSLYSVHTDTQYF. V and J are TRBV27 and TRBJ2-3; D unresolved. The V end was cut by 1 base, the J end by 2 bases, with 10 bases between. CDR1 and CDR2 (germline): MNHEY, SMNVEV (reference sequence). CDR3 length: 15 residues.

This chain uses TRBV19 with TRBJ1-2; D unresolved. This CDR3 has 18 residues. The V gene's germline CDR1 is LNHDA and CDR2 SQIVND (reference sequence). Deletions cut 2 bases from V and 0 bases from J, with 19 bases between. The CDR3, as DNA: TGTGCCAGTAGTATAACGATCCCGGCCCTGGCCACTAACTATGGCTACACCTTC. Its protein is CASSITIPALATNYGYTF.

A single count supports this clone. The conserved closing phenylalanine or tryptophan is absent in this CDR3, likely reflecting a read error. No DNA is shown, since the ends of the CDR3 on it are uncertain; the CDR3 is the one TCRdb lists. The genes are TRBV2 and TRBJ1-1. The germline gives CDR1 SNHLY, CDR2 FYNNEI. The CDR3 length equals 9 residues, ends included. CDR3 protein: CASSPLRLL.

The V gene is TRBV7-8, the J gene TRBJ2-7; 9 bases align to TRBD1. This CDR3 contains 16 residues. With V trimmed by 4 bases and J by 3 bases, 10 bases remained unmatched. Germline V CDR1 and CDR2: SGHVS, FQNEAQ. CDR3 residues: CASSSRQGVFDYEQYF. CDR3 DNA sequence: TGTGCCAGCAGCTCCCGACAGGGGGTATTCGACTACGAGCAGTACTTC.

This clone was detected only a few times. The genes are TRBV7-9 and TRBJ2-1; D unclear. Deletions cut 1 base from V and 2 bases from J, with 15 bases between. Germline V gene data show CDR1 as SEHNR and CDR2 as FQNEAQ (reference sequence). The CDR3 loop spans 17 amino acids. In DNA form, the CDR3 reads TGTGCCAGCAGCTTAGATGGTGGGATTGGCACCTACAATGAGCAGTTCTTC. Encoded protein: CASSLDGGIGTYNEQFF.

The rearrangement links TRBV28 to TRBJ2-7; TRBD1 is a possible D gene (6 bases). V dropped 2 bases and J dropped 4 bases, with 6 bases sitting between them. CDR3 length equals 12 residues. Germline V lookup: CDR1 MDHEN, CDR2 SYDVKM. The CDR3 spells CASSLRGYEQYF. The CDR3, as DNA: TGTGCCAGCAGTTTAAGGGGGTACGAGCAGTACTTC.

The chain joins TRBV6-1 to TRBJ2-5; the D gene could be TRBD1 or TRBD2 (5 bases each). The CDR3 spans 16 residues. Germline V lookup: CDR1 MNHNS, CDR2 SASEGT. The ends were cut back, 3 bases at V and 3 bases at J, with 17 bases in the middle. This chain's CDR3 is CASSEIPGRYEETQYF. The CDR3 bases are TGTGCCAGCAGTGAGATTCCGGGGCGGTATGAAGAGACCCAGTACTTC.

This clone occurred a few times. In nucleotides, the CDR3 is TGTGCCAGCAGACCGGACAGGGGGCGGTCACCCCTCCACTTT. Its protein product is CASRPDRGRSPLHF. V usage is TRBV7-9 and J usage is TRBJ1-6, with 11 positions matching TRBD1. The CDR3 contains 14 residues. V dropped 6 bases and J dropped 10; count of bases not matched to a gene: 5. Germline V gene data show CDR1 as SEHNR and CDR2 as FQNEAQ (reference sequence).

The rearrangement links TRBV2 to TRBJ1-3, with D hard to call. Germline-derived CDR1 and CDR2 are SNHLY and FYNNEI. The CDR3 covers 15 residues. V dropped 7 bases and J dropped 0 bases, with 13 bases sitting between them. CDR3 in amino acids: CASTLLGGSGNTIYF. The DNA of the CDR3 is TGTGCCAGCACCCTCCTTGGAGGCTCTGGAAACACCATATATTTT.

V gene TRBV7-9 combines with J gene TRBJ2-3, with 7 positions matching TRBD1. V was clipped by 5 bases and J by 1 base; unmatched bases: 6. Germline V gives CDR1 SEHNR, CDR2 FQNEAQ (reference sequence). This CDR3 has 15 residues. For the CDR3, the DNA is TGTGCCAGCAGCCCCCGGGACAGTGGCACAGATACGCAGTATTTT. The encoded protein is CASSPRDSGTDTQYF.

The chain recombines TRBV28 with TRBJ2-4; a possible D gene is TRBD2 (6 bases). The CDR3 is 14 amino acids. V shed 6 bases and J shed 7 bases, with 16 bases lying between them. Germline CDR1 is MDHEN and CDR2 is SYDVKM. The CDR3 DNA sequence: TGTGCCAGCAGCCCCACGGGAGACGTCAACATTCAGTACTTC. This gives the protein CASSPTGDVNIQYF.

This clone was counted a single time. The rearrangement joins TRBV14 to TRBJ2-4; D is ambiguous. The CDR3 is 17 amino acids. V was trimmed by 4 bases and J by 0 bases, leaving 16 bases between them. The germline CDR1 and CDR2 sequences are SGHDN and FVKESK. CDR3 loop: CASSLTRITLAKNIQYF. As DNA, the CDR3 is TGTGCCAGCAGCCTTACCCGGATTACCTTAGCCAAAAACATTCAGTACTTC.

The chain couples TRBV2 to TRBJ2-1; 12 bases are shared with TRBD2. The germline CDR1 and CDR2 sequences are SNHLY and FYNNEI. The V and J ends lost 5 bases and 2 bases, in that order; junction bases with no gene match: 7. This CDR3 spans 17 amino acids. The CDR3 here is CASSRTSGMLTYNEQFF. DNA for the CDR3: TGTGCCAGCAGTCGGACTAGCGGGATGTTGACCTACAATGAGCAGTTCTTC. Drawing the rest from reference TRBV2 and TRBJ2-1, the complete variable domain is EPEVTQTPSHQVTQMGQEVILRCVPISNHLYFYWYRQILGQKVEFLVSFYNNEISEKSEIFDDQFSVERPDGSNFTLKIRSTKLEDSAMYFCASSRTSGMLTYNEQFFGPGTRLTVL.

This clone was detected a few times. The chain employs TRBV5-4 and TRBJ2-1, with D perhaps matching TRBD2 (6 bases). Per germline, CDR1 SGHNT and CDR2 YYREEE (reference sequence). CDR3 size: 15 residues. V lost 0 bases, J lost 6 bases, and 13 bases lay in between. CDR3 nucleotide sequence: TGTGCCAGCAGCTTGGGGATGACTAGAAGCAATGAGCAGTTCTTC. It codes for CASSLGMTRSNEQFF. The full variable domain, with the rest looked up from reference TRBV5-4 and TRBJ2-1, is ETGVTQSPTHLIKTRGQQVTLRCSSQSGHNTVSWYQQALGQGPQFIFQYYREEENGRGNFPPRFSGLQFPNYSSELNVNALELDDSALYLCASSLGMTRSNEQFFGPGTRLTVL.

This chain connects TRBV5-4 to TRBJ2-2, with 11 bases identical to TRBD2. This CDR3 is 16 amino acids long. Germline CDR1 and CDR2: SGHNT and YYREEE (reference sequence). J gave up 1 base and V 4 bases, and 3 bases lay outside the gene matches. The CDR3 DNA reads TGTGCCAGCAGCGCCGGGACTAGCGGGAACACCGGGGAGCTGTTTTTT. Amino acids: CASSAGTSGNTGELFF.

The rearrangement joins TRBV11-2 to TRBJ2-3; 10 nucleotides align to TRBD2. CDR3 length: 16 residues. The V gene end was trimmed by 1 base and the J gene end by 3 bases; junction bases not matched to a gene: 4. Germline values: CDR1 SGHAT, CDR2 FQNNGV. The CDR3 loop reads CASSLGTSGGTDTQYF. The CDR3, as DNA: TGTGCCAGCAGCTTAGGGACTAGCGGCGGGACAGATACGCAGTATTTT.

This clone appeared once. This sequence joins TRBV2 and TRBJ2-5, with TRBD1 matching over 7 bases. With V trimmed by 6 bases and J by 1 base, 8 bases remained unmatched. This CDR3 contains 15 residues. Germline assignment: CDR1 SNHLY and CDR2 FYNNEI. DNA of the CDR3: TGTGCCAGCAGGCCCTACAGGGGCGTCCAAGAGACCCAGTACTTC. It translates to CASRPYRGVQETQYF.

The V gene is TRBV9, the J gene TRBJ2-7; TRBD1 might be the D (6 bases). The V end was cut by 3 bases, the J end by 2 bases, with 12 bases between. The CDR3 runs to 14 residues. Germline V gives CDR1 SGDLS, CDR2 YYNGEE. CDR3: CASSATGTTYEQYF. DNA of the CDR3: TGTGCCAGCAGCGCGACGGGGACAACCTACGAGCAGTACTTC.